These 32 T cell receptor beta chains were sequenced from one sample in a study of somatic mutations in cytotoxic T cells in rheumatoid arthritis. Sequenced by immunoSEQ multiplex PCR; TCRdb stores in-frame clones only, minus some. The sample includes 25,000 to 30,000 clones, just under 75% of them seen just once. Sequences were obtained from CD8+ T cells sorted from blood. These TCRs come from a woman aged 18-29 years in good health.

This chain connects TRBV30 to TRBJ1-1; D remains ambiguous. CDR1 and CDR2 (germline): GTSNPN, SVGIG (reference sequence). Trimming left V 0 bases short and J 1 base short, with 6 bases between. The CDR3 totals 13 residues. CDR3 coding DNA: TGTGCCTGGAGTGTGACACAGAACACTGAAGCTTTCTTT. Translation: CAWSVTQNTEAFF. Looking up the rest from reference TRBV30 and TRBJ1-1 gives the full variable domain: SQTIHQWPATLVQPVGSPLSLECTVEGTSNPNLYWYRQAAGRGLQLLFYSVGIGQISSEVPQNLSASRPQDRQFILSSKKLLLSDSGFYLCAWSVTQNTEAFFGQGTRLTVV.

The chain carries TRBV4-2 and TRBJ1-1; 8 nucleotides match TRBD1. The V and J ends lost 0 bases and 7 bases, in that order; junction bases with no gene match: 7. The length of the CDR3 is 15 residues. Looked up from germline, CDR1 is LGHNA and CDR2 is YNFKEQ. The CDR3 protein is CASSQDDLTGVEAFF. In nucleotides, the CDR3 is TGTGCCAGCAGCCAAGATGATTTGACAGGGGTTGAAGCTTTCTTT.

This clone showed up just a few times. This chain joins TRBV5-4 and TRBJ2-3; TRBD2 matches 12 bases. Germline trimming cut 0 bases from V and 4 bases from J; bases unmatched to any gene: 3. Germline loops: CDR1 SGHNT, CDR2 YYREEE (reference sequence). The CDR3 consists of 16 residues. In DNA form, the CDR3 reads TGTGCCAGCAGCTTGGAAACTAGCGGGAGGTCAGATACGCAGTATTTT. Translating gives CASSLETSGRSDTQYF.

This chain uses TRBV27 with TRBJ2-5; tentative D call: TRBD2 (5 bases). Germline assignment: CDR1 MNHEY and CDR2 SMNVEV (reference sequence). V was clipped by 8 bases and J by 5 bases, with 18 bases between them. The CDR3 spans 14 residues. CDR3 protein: CASSPKEAPETQYF. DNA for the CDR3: TGTGCCAGCTCCCCTAAGGAGGCTCCGGAGACCCAGTACTTC.

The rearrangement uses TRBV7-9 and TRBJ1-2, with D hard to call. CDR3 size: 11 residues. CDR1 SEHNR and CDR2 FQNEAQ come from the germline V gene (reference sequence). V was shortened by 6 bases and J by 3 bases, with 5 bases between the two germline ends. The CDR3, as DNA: TGTGCCAGCAGAAGGTACTATGGCTACACCTTC. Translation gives CASRRYYGYTF.

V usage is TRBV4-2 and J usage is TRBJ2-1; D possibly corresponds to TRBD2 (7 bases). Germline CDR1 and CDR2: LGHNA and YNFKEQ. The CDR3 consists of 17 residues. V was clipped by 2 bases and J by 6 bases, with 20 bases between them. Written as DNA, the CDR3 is TGTGCCAGCAGCCAAACCGCGACGCAGGGAGGGGGCAATGAGCAGTTCTTC. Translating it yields CASSQTATQGGGNEQFF.

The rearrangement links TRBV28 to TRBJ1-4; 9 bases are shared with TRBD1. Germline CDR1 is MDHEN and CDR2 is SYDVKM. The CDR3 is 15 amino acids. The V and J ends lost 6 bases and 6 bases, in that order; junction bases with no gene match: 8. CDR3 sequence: CASSPSTGGHEKLFF. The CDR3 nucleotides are TGTGCCAGCAGCCCCTCGACAGGGGGTCATGAAAAACTGTTTTTT.

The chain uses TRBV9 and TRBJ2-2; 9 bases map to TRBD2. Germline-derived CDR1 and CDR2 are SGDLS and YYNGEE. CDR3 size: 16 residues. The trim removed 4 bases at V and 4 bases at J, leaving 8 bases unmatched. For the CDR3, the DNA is TGTGCCAGCAGCTCCCGCCTAGCGGGGCCCACCGGGGAGCTGTTTTTT. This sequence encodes CASSSRLAGPTGELFF.

This chain's CDR3 is CATSTYRGDTEAFF. CDR3 DNA sequence: TGTGCCACCAGCACTTACCGGGGTGATACTGAAGCTTTCTTT. The chain is built from TRBV15 and TRBJ1-1; D not certain. There are 14 residues in the CDR3. CDR1 and CDR2 from the germline V gene are LNHNV and YYDKDF (reference sequence). With 4 bases removed from V and 5 bases from J, the gap between germline ends came to 14 bases.

CDR3 nucleotides: TGTGCCAGCAGCTTGAATTCCAATGAGCAGTTCTTC. Encoded protein: CASSLNSNEQFF. The chain employs TRBV5-8 and TRBJ2-1; D gene ambiguous. Trimming stripped 1 base from V and 6 bases from J, with 5 bases between. The CDR3 runs 12 residues. Per the germline V gene, CDR1 is SGHTS and CDR2 is YDEGEE.

The CDR3 sequence is CASSLENEQFF. The CDR3 nucleotides are TGTGCCAGCAGCTTGGAGAATGAGCAGTTCTTC. The chain joins TRBV5-6 to TRBJ2-1, with D unresolved. This CDR3 region has 11 residues. V dropped 0 bases and J dropped 7 bases, with 2 bases sitting between them. Germline V lookup: CDR1 SGHDT, CDR2 YYEEEE.

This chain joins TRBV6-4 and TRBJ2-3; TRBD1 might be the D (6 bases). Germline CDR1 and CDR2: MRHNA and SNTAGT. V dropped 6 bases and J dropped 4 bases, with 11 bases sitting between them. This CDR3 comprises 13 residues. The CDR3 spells CASSQGFADTQYF. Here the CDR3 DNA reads TGTGCCAGCAGCCAGGGGTTCGCAGATACGCAGTATTTT.

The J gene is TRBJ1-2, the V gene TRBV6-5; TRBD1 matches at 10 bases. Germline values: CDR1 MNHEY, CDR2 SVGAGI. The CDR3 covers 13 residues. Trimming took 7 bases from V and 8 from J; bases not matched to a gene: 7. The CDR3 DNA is TGTGCCAGCACCCCCGGGACAGGGGTCGGCTACACCTTC. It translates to CASTPGTGVGYTF.

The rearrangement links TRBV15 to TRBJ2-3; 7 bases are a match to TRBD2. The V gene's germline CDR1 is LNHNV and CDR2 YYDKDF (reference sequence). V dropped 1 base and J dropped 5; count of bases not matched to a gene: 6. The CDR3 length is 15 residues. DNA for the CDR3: TGTGCCACCAGCAGAGGAAGTACTAGCGTAGATACGCAGTATTTT. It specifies CATSRGSTSVDTQYF.

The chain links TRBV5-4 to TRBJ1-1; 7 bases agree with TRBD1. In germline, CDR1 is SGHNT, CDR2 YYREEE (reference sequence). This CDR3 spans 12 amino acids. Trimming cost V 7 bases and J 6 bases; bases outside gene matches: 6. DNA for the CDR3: TGTGCCAGCGGAACAGGGGACGCTGAAGCTTTCTTT. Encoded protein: CASGTGDAEAFF. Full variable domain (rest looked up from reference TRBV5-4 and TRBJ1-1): ETGVTQSPTHLIKTRGQQVTLRCSSQSGHNTVSWYQQALGQGPQFIFQYYREEENGRGNFPPRFSGLQFPNYSSELNVNALELDDSALYLCASGTGDAEAFFGQGTRLTVV.

The CDR3 DNA reads TGTGCCAGTAGTATCGCAGCCCCTAGCAATCAGCCCCAGCATTTT. Translated: CASSIAAPSNQPQHF. This chain uses TRBV19 with TRBJ1-5; D is uncertain. Germline V gives CDR1 LNHDA, CDR2 SQIVND (reference sequence). CDR3 length: 15 residues. V was shortened by 3 bases and J by 0 bases, with 9 bases between the two germline ends.

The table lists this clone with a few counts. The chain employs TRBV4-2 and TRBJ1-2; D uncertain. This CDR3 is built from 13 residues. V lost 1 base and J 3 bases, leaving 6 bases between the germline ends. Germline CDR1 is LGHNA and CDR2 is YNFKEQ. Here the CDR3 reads CASSQGYDYGYTF. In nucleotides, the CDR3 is TGTGCCAGCAGCCAAGGGTACGACTATGGCTACACCTTC.

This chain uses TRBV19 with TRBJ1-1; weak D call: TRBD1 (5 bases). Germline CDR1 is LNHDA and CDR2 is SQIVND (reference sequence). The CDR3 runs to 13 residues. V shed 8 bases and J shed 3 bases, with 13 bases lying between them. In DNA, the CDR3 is TGTGCCAGTGGGACGAGGTCGGACACTGAAGCTTTCTTT. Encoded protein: CASGTRSDTEAFF.

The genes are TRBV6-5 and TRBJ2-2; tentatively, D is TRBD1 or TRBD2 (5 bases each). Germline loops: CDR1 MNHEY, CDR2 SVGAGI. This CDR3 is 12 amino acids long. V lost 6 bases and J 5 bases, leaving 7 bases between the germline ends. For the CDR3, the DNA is TGTGCCAGCAGGGGGGAAACCGGGGAGCTGTTTTTT. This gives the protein CASRGETGELFF.

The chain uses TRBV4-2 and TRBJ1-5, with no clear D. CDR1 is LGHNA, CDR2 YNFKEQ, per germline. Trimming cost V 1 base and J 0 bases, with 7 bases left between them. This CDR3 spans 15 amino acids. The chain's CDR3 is CASSQVGDSNQPQHF. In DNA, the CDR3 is TGTGCCAGCAGCCAAGTTGGCGATAGCAATCAGCCCCAGCATTTT.

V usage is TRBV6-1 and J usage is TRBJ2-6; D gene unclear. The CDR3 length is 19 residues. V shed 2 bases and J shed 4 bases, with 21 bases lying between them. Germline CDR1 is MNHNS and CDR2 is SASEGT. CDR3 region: CASSEQAGSAERGANVLTF. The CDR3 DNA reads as TGTGCCAGCAGTGAACAGGCTGGTAGTGCGGAAAGAGGGGCCAACGTCCTGACTTTC.

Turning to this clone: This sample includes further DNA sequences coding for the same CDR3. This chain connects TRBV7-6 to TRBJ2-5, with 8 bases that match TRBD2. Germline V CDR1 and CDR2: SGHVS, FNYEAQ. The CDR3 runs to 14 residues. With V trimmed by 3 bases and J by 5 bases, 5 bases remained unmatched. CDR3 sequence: CASSLGLGVETQYF. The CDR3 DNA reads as TGTGCCAGCAGCTTGGGACTAGGAGTGGAGACCCAGTACTTC. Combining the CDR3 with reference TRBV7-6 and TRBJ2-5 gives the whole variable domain GAGVSQSPRYKVTKRGQDVALRCDPISGHVSLYWYRQALGQGPEFLTYFNYEAQQDKSGLPNDRFSAERPEGSISTLTIQRTEQRDSAMYRCASSLGLGVETQYFGPGTRLLVL.

CDR3 sequence: CASSLSSRTETQYF. The CDR3 DNA follows: TGTGCCAGCAGTTTATCATCGCGAACGGAGACCCAGTACTTC. The chain has TRBV27 and TRBJ2-5; no clear D. Trimming pared 0 bases from V and 5 bases from J, leaving 10 bases between. The CDR3 runs to 14 residues. Per germline, CDR1 MNHEY and CDR2 SMNVEV (reference sequence).

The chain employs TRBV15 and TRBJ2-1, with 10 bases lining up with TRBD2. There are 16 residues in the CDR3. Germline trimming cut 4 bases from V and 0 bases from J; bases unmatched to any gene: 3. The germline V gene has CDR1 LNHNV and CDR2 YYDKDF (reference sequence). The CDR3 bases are TGTGCCACCAGCAACCCTAGCGGGAGCTCCTACAATGAGCAGTTCTTC. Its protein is CATSNPSGSSYNEQFF.

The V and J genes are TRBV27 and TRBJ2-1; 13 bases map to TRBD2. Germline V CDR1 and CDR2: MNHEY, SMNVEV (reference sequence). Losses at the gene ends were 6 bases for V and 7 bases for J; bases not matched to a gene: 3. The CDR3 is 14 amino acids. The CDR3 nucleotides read TGTGCCAGCAGACTAGCGGGAGGGCCAAATGAGCAGTTCTTC. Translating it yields CASRLAGGPNEQFF.

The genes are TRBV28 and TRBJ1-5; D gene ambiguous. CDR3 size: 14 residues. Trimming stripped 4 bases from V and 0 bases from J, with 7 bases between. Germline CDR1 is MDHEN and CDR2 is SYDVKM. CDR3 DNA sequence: TGTGCCAGCAGTTCGGTTATTAGCAATCAGCCCCAGCATTTT. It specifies CASSSVISNQPQHF.

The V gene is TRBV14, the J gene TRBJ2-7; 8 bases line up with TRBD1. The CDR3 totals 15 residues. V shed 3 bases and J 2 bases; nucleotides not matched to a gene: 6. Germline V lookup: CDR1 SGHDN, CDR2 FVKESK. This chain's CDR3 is CASSQGTGPTYEQYF. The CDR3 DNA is TGTGCCAGCAGCCAGGGGACAGGTCCGACCTACGAGCAGTACTTC.

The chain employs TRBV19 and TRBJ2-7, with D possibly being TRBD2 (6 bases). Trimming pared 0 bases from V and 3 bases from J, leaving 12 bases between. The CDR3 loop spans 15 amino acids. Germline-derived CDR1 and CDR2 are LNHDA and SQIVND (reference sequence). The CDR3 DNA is TGTGCCAGTAGTATAGATGGAGGGGCCCGCTACGAGCAGTACTTC. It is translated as CASSIDGGARYEQYF.

The CDR3 region is CASSPYSGGSYNEQFF. CDR3 in DNA: TGTGCCAGCAGCCCTTATAGCGGGGGCTCCTACAATGAGCAGTTCTTC. The rearrangement links TRBV14 to TRBJ2-1; 9 bases map to TRBD2. With V trimmed by 4 bases and J by 0 bases, 4 bases remained unmatched. The CDR3 is 16 residues long. CDR1 and CDR2 (germline): SGHDN, FVKESK.

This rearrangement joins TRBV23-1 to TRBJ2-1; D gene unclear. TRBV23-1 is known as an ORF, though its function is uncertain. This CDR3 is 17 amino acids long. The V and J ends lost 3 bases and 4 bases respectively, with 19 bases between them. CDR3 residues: CASSQLSSGELYNEQFF. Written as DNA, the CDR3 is TGCGCCAGCAGTCAGCTCTCGAGTGGAGAGCTTTACAATGAGCAGTTCTTC.

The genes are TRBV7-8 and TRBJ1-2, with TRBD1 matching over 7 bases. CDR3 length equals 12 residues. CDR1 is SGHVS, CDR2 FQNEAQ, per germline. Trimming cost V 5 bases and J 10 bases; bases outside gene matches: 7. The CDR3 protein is CASSPGTEDYTF. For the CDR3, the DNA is TGTGCCAGCAGCCCCGGGACAGAGGACTACACCTTC.

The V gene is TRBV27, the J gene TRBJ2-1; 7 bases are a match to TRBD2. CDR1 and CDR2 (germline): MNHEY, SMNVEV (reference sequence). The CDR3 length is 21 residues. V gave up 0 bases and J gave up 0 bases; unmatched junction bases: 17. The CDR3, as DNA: TGTGCCAGCAGTTTATCGATAAATTACCCCGGGGAGGGGAGCTCCTACAATGAGCAGTTCTTC. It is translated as CASSLSINYPGEGSSYNEQFF.